Listed here are 10 T cell receptor beta chains from one sample, sequenced in a study of metastatic and nonmetastatic thyroid tumors. Via MiXCR, TCRdb re-called the PCR reads. Among about 22,000 clones, about 21% were seen once, and the ten largest hold 60% to 80%. Each patient went into thyroid surgery without having received any treatment. The sequenced sample was blood. The source is a male donor with papillary thyroid cancer or a benign thyroid nodule (not recorded which). Some clones in this sample may be carry-over from other donors' samples.

The sample holds many counts of this clone. The chain carries TRBV20-1 and TRBJ1-1; D call uncertain. The germline gives CDR1 DFQATT, CDR2 SNEGSKA (reference sequence). This CDR3 spans 12 amino acids. V shed 2 bases and J shed 3 bases, with 7 bases lying between them. The CDR3 sequence is CSARRTDTEAFF. The DNA for the CDR3 is TGCAGTGCTAGACGGACGGACACTGAAGCTTTCTTT.

This rearrangement joins TRBV11-1 to TRBJ2-5; D gene ambiguous. V was shortened by 7 bases and J by 9 bases, with 18 bases between the two germline ends. CDR1 is SGHAT, CDR2 FQDESV, per germline (reference sequence). This CDR3 has 13 residues. This chain's CDR3 is CASTPLLTGAQYF. The CDR3 nucleotides read TGTGCCAGCACCCCACTCCTGACTGGGGCCCAGTACTTC.

The chain links TRBV20-1 to TRBJ2-2; D perhaps matches TRBD1 (5 bases). The CDR3 covers 17 residues. The V gene's germline CDR1 is DFQATT and CDR2 SNEGSKA (reference sequence). V gave up 4 bases and J gave up 2 bases, with 20 bases separating them. The CDR3 bases are TGCAGTGCTACCCCAGGGTGGGGCGAAATTAACACCGGGGAGCTGTTTTTT. Its protein product is CSATPGWGEINTGELFF.

This clone was seen more than once but under ten times. A much bigger clone sits one base away, suggesting this may be a read error. The CDR3 sequence: CATSDDSSNQPQHF. In DNA, the CDR3 is TGTGCCACCAGTGACGATAGTAGCAATCAGCCCCAGCATTTT. The chain is built from TRBV24-1 and TRBJ1-5; D not resolved. Germline V gives CDR1 KGHDR, CDR2 SFDVKD. The ends were cut back, 4 bases at V and 0 bases at J, with 6 bases in the middle. The CDR3 is 14 amino acids.

The gene calls are TRBV6-5 and TRBJ1-2; 9 bases map to TRBD1. The junction had 12 bases not matched to a gene; V was cut back by 7 bases and J by 6 bases. The CDR3 is 15 amino acids. Germline-derived CDR1 and CDR2 are MNHEY and SVGAGI. For the CDR3, the DNA is TGTGCCAGCATTACATACCCGGGACAGGGACATGGCTACACCTTC. As protein: CASITYPGQGHGYTF.

Ten or more counts support this clone. The rearrangement links TRBV2 to TRBJ2-1; no definite D call. Per germline, CDR1 SNHLY and CDR2 FYNNEI. This CDR3 contains 13 residues. The V end lost 6 bases, the J end lost 6 bases, and 12 bases lay between the germline ends. The CDR3 is CASREFVPNEQFF. The CDR3 DNA sequence: TGTGCCAGCAGGGAGTTTGTTCCCAATGAGCAGTTCTTC.

This clone appeared a few times. V gene TRBV19 combines with J gene TRBJ2-5; either TRBD1 or TRBD2 may fit D (5 bases each). The CDR3 loop spans 14 amino acids. Germline V lookup: CDR1 LNHDA, CDR2 SQIVND (reference sequence). The germline V and J ends were trimmed by 1 base and 4 bases, with 10 bases remaining between them. CDR3 sequence: CASSIAGSGETQYF. The CDR3 bases are TGTGCCAGTAGTATAGCAGGGAGTGGAGAGACCCAGTACTTC.

This clone showed up many times. The chain's CDR3 is CASSLRAQGTDTQYF. Written as DNA, the CDR3 is TGTGCCAGCAGCTTAAGGGCCCAAGGCACAGATACGCAGTATTTT. The rearrangement links TRBV11-1 to TRBJ2-3; D remains unclear. Germline-derived CDR1 and CDR2 are SGHAT and FQDESV (reference sequence). The CDR3 is 15 residues long. The germline V and J ends were trimmed by 2 bases and 1 base, with 10 bases remaining between them.

The V call is TRBV19, the J call TRBJ2-2, with D uncertain. The V gene lost 7 bases and the J gene lost 6 bases, with 9 bases spanning the gap. Germline V lookup: CDR1 LNHDA, CDR2 SQIVND (reference sequence). CDR3 length equals 12 residues. The CDR3 region is CASNQQSGELFF. The CDR3 DNA reads TGTGCCAGTAATCAACAGTCCGGGGAGCTGTTTTTT.

Many counts were recorded for this clone. The chain combines TRBV18 with TRBJ1-2; 10 nucleotides align to TRBD1. This CDR3 spans 16 amino acids. Germline CDR1 and CDR2: KGHSH and LQKENI. Losses at the gene ends were 0 bases for V and 4 bases for J; bases not matched to a gene: 5. The CDR3 nucleotides read TGTGCCAGCTCACCACCGGGACAGGGGAGGACCTATGGCTACACCTTC. It yields the protein CASSPPGQGRTYGYTF. Filled out from reference TRBV18 and TRBJ1-2, the complete variable domain reads NAGVMQNPRHLVRRRGQEARLRCSPMKGHSHVYWYRQLPEEGLKFMVYLQKENIIDESGMPKERFSAEFPKEGPSILRIQQVVRGDSAAYFCASSPPGQGRTYGYTFGSGTRLTVV.